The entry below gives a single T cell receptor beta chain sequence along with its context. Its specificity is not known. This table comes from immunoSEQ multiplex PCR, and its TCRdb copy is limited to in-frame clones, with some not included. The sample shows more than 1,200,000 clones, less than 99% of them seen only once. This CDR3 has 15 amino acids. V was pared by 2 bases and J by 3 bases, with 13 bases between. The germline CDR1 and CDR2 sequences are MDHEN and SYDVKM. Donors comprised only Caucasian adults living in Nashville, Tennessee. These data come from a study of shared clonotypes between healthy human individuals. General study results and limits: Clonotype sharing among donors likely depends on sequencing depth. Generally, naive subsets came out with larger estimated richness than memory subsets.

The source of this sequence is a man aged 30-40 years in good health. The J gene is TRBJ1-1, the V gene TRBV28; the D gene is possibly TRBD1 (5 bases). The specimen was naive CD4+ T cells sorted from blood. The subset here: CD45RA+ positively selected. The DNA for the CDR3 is TGTGCCAGCAGTTTACGGGGCAGATTCTACACTGAAGCTTTCTTT. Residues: CASSLRGRFYTEAFF.